The TCR beta chain under discussion was sequenced for a study of OX40 agonist ivuxolimab in advanced cancers. For the wider study: Ivuxolimab was a fully human IgG2 agonistic monoclonal antibody targeting the costimulatory receptor OX40 (CD134). The paper covers the monotherapy dose-escalation part of the phase I ivuxolimab trial, which included N = 52 patients. Intravenous ivuxolimab was administered to patients every 2 weeks at six dose levels: 0.01, 0.1, 0.3, 1.5, 3 and 10 mg/kg. Three dose-escalation patients achieved partial responses, one with hepatocellular carcinoma and two with cutaneous melanoma. Patients were allowed to have had prior anti-PD-1, anti-PD-L1 or anti-CTLA-4 therapy, and roughly two fifths of the dose-escalation patients had been treated with checkpoint inhibitors. Of the roughly 51 patients in dose escalation, some 19 had hepatocellular carcinoma, some 15 had melanoma, 9 had renal cell carcinoma and 9 had head and neck cancer. The purpose of peripheral TCRbeta sequencing was to test whether ivuxolimab changed TCR sequence diversity and led to clonal T-cell expansion. In the dose-escalation cohort, around four fifths of patients were male, and the mean age was 60 years with a range of roughly 20 to 85.

Study-level results and caveats: The antigen specificity of the peripheral T cells that underwent clonal expansion was not determined. At doses of 0.1 to 3.0 mg/kg, clonal expansion of both CD4+ and CD8+ blood T cells was observed from baseline to week 6. In the 0.1-3.0 mg/kg groups, partial responders had among the lowest normalized peripheral clonal expansion, particularly in CD8+ T cells. After ivuxolimab, CD8+ T cells had more expanded clones than CD4+ T cells on average. Low levels of normalized T-cell clonal expansion were also seen in some patients who did not respond.

There are 13 amino acids in the CDR3, from cysteine to phenylalanine inclusive. The kept DNA is CDR3 alone, 39 bases in frame from the first base. Reading the germline V gene gives CDR1 SGHAT and CDR2 FQNNGV. The junction shows trimming of 1 base on V and 6 bases on J, plus 6 bases between the germline ends. Genomic DNA was isolated from the sorted cells so that the TCRbeta CDR3 region could be sequenced. TCRbeta CDR3 regions were sequenced using the immunoSEQ Assay. TCRdb obtained this table from immuneACCESS and retained in-frame rearrangements with V and J assigned. These tables miss some clones; where compared with another copy, unresolved V genes account for less than half of the shortfall, and the remainder is unexplained. Here the sample has about 110,000 clones; 90% occur a single time. The ten largest clonotypes hold about 0.48% of the sample. This clone has a single count. The antigen this receptor binds is unknown. No base qualities exist here, and no much larger clone lies one base off it.

The trial excluded patients who had a history of autoimmune disease or were on systemic immunosuppression. Peripheral blood for TCR sequencing was drawn from every dose cohort at baseline, at cycle 4 day 1 and at cycle 7 day 1. The samples were taken from a phase I, first-in-human, multicenter, open-label dose-escalation trial of ivuxolimab. Adults with locally advanced or metastatic melanoma, renal cell carcinoma, hepatocellular carcinoma or head and neck squamous cell carcinoma were enrolled in the trial. Before TCR sequencing, CD4+ T cells and CD8+ T cells were sorted from peripheral blood as separate populations.

The receptor was isolated from an adult with an advanced solid tumor such as melanoma, head and neck, liver or kidney cancer. The specimen was CD4+ or CD8+ T cells sorted from blood, collected in a trial of the OX40 agonist ivuxolimab. The V gene is TRBV11-2 and the J gene is TRBJ2-2; no D gene is confidently identified. At the DNA level, the sequence is TGTGCCAGCAGCTTAGGGCTAGCCGGGGAGCTGTTTTTT. Its protein product is CASSLGLAGELFF.